One and the same sample provided the 30 T cell receptor beta chains below, sequenced in a study of CXCR3-negative and CXCR3-positive naive CD8 T cells. Libraries of TRB cDNA were made by 5' RACE and carried UMIs. TCRdb reprocessed the 5' RACE reads, keeping one entry per CDR3 protein, no DNA. Recorded for this sample: 35,000 to 55,000 distinct CDR3 sequences. Sequencing used naive CXCR3- CD8+ T cells from blood. Subset specified: CD45RO-CCR7+CD27+CD95- naive CD8+ T cells lacking CXCR3 (TNR3-). The receptors shown here come from a human donor in good health. Some clones in this sample may be carry-over from other donors' samples.

Its frequency marks this clonotype as medium-sized. V and J are TRBV5-1 and TRBJ2-7; TCRdb reports TRBD2, a call that lacks DNA to check it against. This CDR3 spans 15 amino acids. Germline values: CDR1 SGHRS, CDR2 YFSETQ. The CDR3 protein is CASSLATSGNYEQYF.

This chain connects TRBV5-5 to TRBJ2-3; the D call of TRBD1 rests on TCRdb alone, since no DNA is present to check it. The CDR3 has 15 residues. Germline CDR1 and CDR2: SGHKS and YYEKEE (reference sequence). The CDR3 is CASSLRTDSTDTQYF.

The V call is TRBV9, the J call TRBJ2-3. The length of the CDR3 is 15 residues. CDR1 and CDR2 (germline): SGDLS, YYNGEE. CDR3 sequence: CASSGWSKASDTQYF.

The chain is built from TRBV6-4 and TRBJ2-1. This CDR3 spans 13 amino acids. Germline CDR1 is MRHNA and CDR2 is SNTAGT. CDR3 region: CASSDSFYNEQFF.

The chain is built from TRBV7-2 and TRBJ2-3; TCRdb's D gene call, TRBD1, goes unchecked for lack of DNA. This CDR3 is built from 16 residues. Per germline, CDR1 SGHTA and CDR2 FQGNSA. CDR3 amino acids: CASSFSWDPATDTQYF.

The rearrangement uses TRBV6-5 and TRBJ1-2; TCRdb indicates TRBD1, and absent DNA this call remains unverified. The CDR3 extends over 13 amino acids. Germline CDR1 MNHEY, CDR2 SVGAGI. This CDR3 reads CASSSVRDYGYTF.

The chain links TRBV2 to TRBJ1-1; without DNA, the TCRdb call of TRBD1 cannot be checked. The V gene's germline CDR1 is SNHLY and CDR2 FYNNEI. The CDR3 runs to 15 residues. The CDR3 region is CASSPWVTENTEAFF.

The chain is built from TRBV6-4 and TRBJ2-3; TCRdb's D call of TRBD2 is untestable without DNA. CDR1 is MRHNA, CDR2 SNTAGT, per germline. The CDR3 extends over 15 amino acids. The CDR3 sequence is CASSDSGGATDTQYF.

The rearrangement joins TRBV7-9 to TRBJ1-1. Germline CDR1 is SEHNR and CDR2 is FQNEAQ (reference sequence). This CDR3 has 17 residues. The CDR3: CASSFRLIQQENTEAFF.

The J gene is TRBJ2-1, the V gene TRBV11-2; TCRdb lists TRBD2, though no DNA is available to test this call. Looked up from germline, CDR1 is SGHAT and CDR2 is FQNNGV. The CDR3 loop spans 15 amino acids. The CDR3 here is CASSLDGGTYNEQFF. Full variable domain (missing parts from reference TRBV11-2 and TRBJ2-1): EAGVAQSPRYKIIEKRQSVAFWCNPISGHATLYWYQQILGQGPKLLIQFQNNGVVDDSQLPKDRFSAERLKGVDSTLKIQPAKLEDSAVYLCASSLDGGTYNEQFFGPGTRLTVL.

V gene TRBV4-3 combines with J gene TRBJ2-7. Germline V gene data show CDR1 as LGHNA and CDR2 as YSLEER. CDR3 length: 15 amino acids. Here the CDR3 reads CASSQYVEGFYEQYF.

V gene TRBV12-3 or TRBV12-4 combines with J gene TRBJ2-2. The CDR3 has 11 residues. Here the CDR3 reads CASSMTGELFF.

The genes are TRBV28 and TRBJ2-5; TCRdb calls TRBD2, which cannot be checked without DNA. CDR3 size: 17 residues. Germline CDR1 is MDHEN and CDR2 is SYDVKM. The CDR3 loop is CASSFYSELAGSGTQYF. Full variable domain (outside the CDR3, taken from reference TRBV28 and TRBJ2-5): DVKVTQSSRYLVKRTGEKVFLECVQDMDHENMFWYRQDPGLGLRLIYFSYDVKMKEKGDIPEGYSVSREKKERFSLILESASTNQTSMYLCASSFYSELAGSGTQYFGPGTRLLVL.

The rearrangement joins TRBV25-1 to TRBJ2-2; the D call of TRBD2 rests on TCRdb alone, since no DNA is present to check it. CDR3 size: 13 residues. The germline V gene encodes CDR1 MGHDK and CDR2 SYGVNS. The CDR3: CASSAPPSGELFF.

This rearrangement joins TRBV28 to TRBJ2-2; TCRdb returns TRBD1, unconfirmable since there is no DNA. The CDR3 spans 16 residues. CDR1 MDHEN and CDR2 SYDVKM come from the germline V gene. The CDR3 is CASSSPIRGGTGELFF. Full variable domain (rest looked up from reference TRBV28 and TRBJ2-2): DVKVTQSSRYLVKRTGEKVFLECVQDMDHENMFWYRQDPGLGLRLIYFSYDVKMKEKGDIPEGYSVSREKKERFSLILESASTNQTSMYLCASSSPIRGGTGELFFGEGSRLTVL.

The CDR3 is CASSLKDLPGLAGFEQFF. The chain couples TRBV7-6 to TRBJ2-1; TCRdb outputs TRBD2, but without DNA this stays unchecked. CDR1 and CDR2 from the germline V gene are SGHVS and FNYEAQ. This CDR3 has 18 amino acids.

V gene TRBV5-1 combines with J gene TRBJ2-2; absent DNA, TCRdb's TRBD1 call cannot be checked. Per germline, CDR1 SGHRS and CDR2 YFSETQ. This CDR3 region has 16 residues. CDR3 sequence reads: CASSDPLAGDTGELFF.

This rearrangement joins TRBV29-1 to TRBJ1-1. This CDR3 is built from 11 residues. Germline V gene sequence: CDR1 SQVTM, CDR2 ANQGSEA. This CDR3 is CSVELNSEAFF.

J is TRBJ2-1 and V is TRBV29-1. Germline-derived CDR1 and CDR2 are SQVTM and ANQGSEA. The CDR3 is made up of 11 amino acids. The CDR3 sequence: CSVESYNEQFF.

CDR3 amino acids: CASSQDRAVGELFF. The genes are TRBV4-3 and TRBJ2-2; the D call from TCRdb, TRBD1, cannot be confirmed without DNA. Germline CDR1 reads LGHNA; CDR2 reads YSLEER. The CDR3 consists of 14 residues.

This rearrangement joins TRBV20-1 to TRBJ2-3; TCRdb indicates TRBD2, and absent DNA this call remains unverified. CDR3 size: 17 residues. Germline V lookup: CDR1 DFQATT, CDR2 SNEGSKA (reference sequence). The CDR3 sequence: CSASLLASGRLTDTQYF.

The V and J genes are TRBV19 and TRBJ2-3; TCRdb indicates TRBD1, and absent DNA this call remains unverified. Germline V gene data show CDR1 as LNHDA and CDR2 as SQIVND (reference sequence). This CDR3 spans 16 amino acids. Here the CDR3 reads CASNQPNRGGTDTQYF.

The chain joins TRBV7-6 to TRBJ2-1; the D call from TCRdb, TRBD1, cannot be confirmed without DNA. Germline V gene lookup returns CDR1 SGHVS and CDR2 FNYEAQ. This CDR3 has 15 residues. The CDR3 is CASSPRDRVKSEQFF. Full variable domain (outside the CDR3, taken from reference TRBV7-6 and TRBJ2-1): GAGVSQSPRYKVTKRGQDVALRCDPISGHVSLYWYRQALGQGPEFLTYFNYEAQQDKSGLPNDRFSAERPEGSISTLTIQRTEQRDSAMYRCASSPRDRVKSEQFFGPGTRLTVL.

J is TRBJ2-1 and V is TRBV5-1; the TCRdb call, TRBD1, lacks DNA for checking. Germline CDR1 is SGHRS and CDR2 is YFSETQ. CDR3 length: 16 amino acids. CDR3 region: CASSKPRGLDYNEQFF. The complete variable domain, with remaining parts taken from reference TRBV5-1 and TRBJ2-1, reads KAGVTQTPRYLIKTRGQQVTLSCSPISGHRSVSWYQQTPGQGLQFLFEYFSETQRNKGNFPGRFSGRQFSNSRSEMNVSTLELGDSALYLCASSKPRGLDYNEQFFGPGTRLTVL.

The rearrangement joins TRBV14 to TRBJ2-5; lacking DNA, the TRBD1 call made by TCRdb goes unchecked. This CDR3 has 16 residues. Per germline, CDR1 SGHDN and CDR2 FVKESK. The CDR3 is CASSQGSARGRETQYF.

The V gene is TRBV5-1, the J gene TRBJ2-7; TCRdb's D call of TRBD1 is untestable without DNA. Per the germline V gene, CDR1 is SGHRS and CDR2 is YFSETQ. The CDR3 extends over 14 amino acids. The CDR3 is CASSLGGANYEQYF.

The chain couples TRBV5-1 to TRBJ2-5; lacking DNA, the TRBD1 call made by TCRdb goes unchecked. In germline, CDR1 is SGHRS, CDR2 YFSETQ. There are 18 residues in the CDR3. The CDR3 region is CASSSLPAGDLYQETQYF.

The chain joins TRBV12-3 or TRBV12-4 to TRBJ2-3; TCRdb proposes TRBD1, but this gene call is untestable without DNA. This CDR3 spans 17 amino acids. CDR3 amino acids: CASSLYLGDTRTDTQYF.

This chain uses TRBV28 with TRBJ1-6. From germline, CDR1 is MDHEN and CDR2 SYDVKM. This CDR3 has 16 amino acids. CDR3 sequence: CASSLGFSSYNSPLHF.

This rearrangement joins TRBV7-9 to TRBJ2-1; TCRdb indicates TRBD2, and absent DNA this call remains unverified. CDR3 size: 16 residues. CDR1 is SEHNR, CDR2 FQNEAQ, per germline (reference sequence). This CDR3 is CASSFTSGKSYNEQFF. The entire variable domain, with the rest obtained from reference TRBV7-9 and TRBJ2-1, is as follows: DTGVSQNPRHKITKRGQNVTFRCDPISEHNRLYWYRQTLGQGPEFLTYFQNEAQLEKSRLLSDRFSAERPKGSFSTLEIQRTEQGDSAMYLCASSFTSGKSYNEQFFGPGTRLTVL.